This is a list of T cell receptor beta chains from one sample in a study of CD8+ T cells in alopecia areata. TCRdb's copy holds only in-frame clones and misses some; the assay was immunoSEQ multiplex PCR. This table has 250,000 to 350,000 clones, about 62% appearing once. Sequencing used CD4+ T cells sorted from blood, obtained at roughly week 53, from a patient treated with tofacitinib. The receptor set was obtained from a human donor with alopecia areata. The CDR3 runs from the conserved cysteine through the conserved F or W.

v_call	j_call	cdr3_aa
TRBV7-2	TRBJ2-5	CASGRRDGETQYF
TRBV7-3	TRBJ2-5	CASSLGGRHQETQYF
TRBV30	TRBJ1-1	CAWSPQGVGTEAFF
TRBV29-1	TRBJ2-7	CSVSTGYEQYF
TRBV5-4	TRBJ1-1	CASSPNRATEAFF
TRBV7-9	TRBJ2-3	CASSLEGLTDTQYF
TRBV5-1	TRBJ2-3	CASSLGSVGTDTQYF
TRBV6-5	TRBJ1-5	CASRAGISNQPQHF
TRBV29-1	TRBJ1-1	CSVLGQTNTEAFF
TRBV5-1	TRBJ2-6	CASSLVARTSGANVLTF
TRBV7-2	TRBJ1-2	CASSLAQGRGYGYTF
TRBV4-3	TRBJ1-2	CASSQGTGRTVYGYTF
TRBV29-1	TRBJ1-1	CSVAPDTSGTEAFF
TRBV9	TRBJ2-5	CASSVSPAETQYF
TRBV7-9	TRBJ1-2	CASSPLVQFNGYTF
TRBV5-1	TRBJ2-3	CASSLRGVPTDTQYF
TRBV6-1	TRBJ2-1	CASSLTSGGNNEQFF
TRBV12-5	TRBJ2-1	CASGFQGLAGGTPYNEQFF
TRBV2	TRBJ1-2	CASSEGQTYGYTF
TRBV23-1	TRBJ1-2	CASSQGTGNYGYTF
TRBV30	TRBJ2-7	CAWSRRGSSYEQYF
TRBV5-1	TRBJ2-4	CASSLSGAGQNIQYF
TRBV19	TRBJ2-5	CASRALAGVETQYF
TRBV30	TRBJ2-3	CACTWTPLAGGRNTQYF
TRBV5-4	TRBJ2-5	CASSAAASGGGETQYF
TRBV29-1	TRBJ1-1	CSVALFRTDNEAFF
TRBV29-1	TRBJ2-4	CSVEGQGAKNIQYF